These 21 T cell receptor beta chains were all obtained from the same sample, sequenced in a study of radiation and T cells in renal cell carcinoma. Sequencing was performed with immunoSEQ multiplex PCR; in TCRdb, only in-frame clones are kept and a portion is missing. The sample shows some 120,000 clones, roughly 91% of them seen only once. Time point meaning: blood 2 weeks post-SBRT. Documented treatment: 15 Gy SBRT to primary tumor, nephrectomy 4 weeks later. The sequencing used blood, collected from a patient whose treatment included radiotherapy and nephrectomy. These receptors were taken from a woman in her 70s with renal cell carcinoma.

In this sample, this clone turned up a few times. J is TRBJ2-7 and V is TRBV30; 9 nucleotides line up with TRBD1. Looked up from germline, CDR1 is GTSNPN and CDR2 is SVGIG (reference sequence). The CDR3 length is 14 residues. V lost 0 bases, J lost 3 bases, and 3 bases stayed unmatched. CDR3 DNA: TGTGCCTGGAGTGTAACAGGGGGCTTCTACGAGCAGTACTTC. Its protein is CAWSVTGGFYEQYF.

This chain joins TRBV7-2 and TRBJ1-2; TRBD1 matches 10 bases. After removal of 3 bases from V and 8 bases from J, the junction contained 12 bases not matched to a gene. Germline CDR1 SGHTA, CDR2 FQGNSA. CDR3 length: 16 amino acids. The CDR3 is CASSLDRGNLLGGYTF. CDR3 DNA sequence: TGTGCCAGCAGCTTGGACAGGGGGAACTTGTTGGGAGGCTACACCTTC.

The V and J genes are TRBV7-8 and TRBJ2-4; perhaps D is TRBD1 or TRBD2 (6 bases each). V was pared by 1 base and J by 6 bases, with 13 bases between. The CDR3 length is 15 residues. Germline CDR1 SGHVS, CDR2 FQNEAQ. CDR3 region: CASSLDSGAANIQYF. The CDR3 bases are TGTGCCAGCAGCTTAGATTCGGGGGCGGCAAACATTCAGTACTTC.

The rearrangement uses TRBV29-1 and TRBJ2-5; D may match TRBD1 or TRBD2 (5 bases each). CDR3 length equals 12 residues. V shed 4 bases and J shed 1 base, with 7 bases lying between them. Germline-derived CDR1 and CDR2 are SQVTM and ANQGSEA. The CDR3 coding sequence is TGCAGCGTTGGGGGGTCCCAAGAGACCCAGTACTTC. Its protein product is CSVGGSQETQYF. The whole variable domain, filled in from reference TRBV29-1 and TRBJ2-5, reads SAVISQKPSRDICQRGTSLTIQCQVDSQVTMMFWYRQQPGQSLTLIATANQGSEATYESGFVIDKFPISRPNLTFSTLTVSNMSPEDSSIYLCSVGGSQETQYFGPGTRLLVL.

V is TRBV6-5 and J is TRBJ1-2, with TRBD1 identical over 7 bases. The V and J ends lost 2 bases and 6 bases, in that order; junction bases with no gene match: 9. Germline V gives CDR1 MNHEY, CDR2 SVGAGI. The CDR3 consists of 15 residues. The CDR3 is CASSYLTGASDGYTF. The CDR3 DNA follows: TGTGCCAGCAGTTACCTTACAGGGGCGTCCGATGGCTACACCTTC.

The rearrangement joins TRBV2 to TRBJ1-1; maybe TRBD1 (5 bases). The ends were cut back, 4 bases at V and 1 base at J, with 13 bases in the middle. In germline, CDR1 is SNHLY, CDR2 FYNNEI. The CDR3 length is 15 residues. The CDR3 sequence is CASSVRQISNTEAFF. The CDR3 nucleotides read TGTGCCAGCAGTGTCCGACAGATTTCGAACACTGAAGCTTTCTTT.

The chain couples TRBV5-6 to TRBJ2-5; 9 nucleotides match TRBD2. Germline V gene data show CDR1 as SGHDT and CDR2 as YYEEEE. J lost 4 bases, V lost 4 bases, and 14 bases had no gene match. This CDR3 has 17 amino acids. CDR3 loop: CASSPRGAGGAVETQYF. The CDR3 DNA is TGTGCCAGCAGCCCCCGGGGCGCGGGGGGGGCGGTAGAGACCCAGTACTTC.

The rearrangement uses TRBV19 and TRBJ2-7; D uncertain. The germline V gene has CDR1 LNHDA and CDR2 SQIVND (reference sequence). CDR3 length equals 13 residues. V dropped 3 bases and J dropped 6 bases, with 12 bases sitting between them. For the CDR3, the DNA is TGTGCCAGTAGTATGGTGTTGGGAAGCGAGCAGTACTTC. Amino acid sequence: CASSMVLGSEQYF. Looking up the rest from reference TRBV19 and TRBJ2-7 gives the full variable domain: DGGITQSPKYLFRKEGQNVTLSCEQNLNHDAMYWYRQDPGQGLRLIYYSQIVNDFQKGDIAEGYSVSREKKESFPLTVTSAQKNPTAFYLCASSMVLGSEQYFGPGTRLTVT.

DNA of the CDR3: TGTGCCAGCAGCCAAGAGGGGACAAATGAAAAACTGTTTTTT. It codes for CASSQEGTNEKLFF. The chain joins TRBV4-2 to TRBJ1-4; possible D gene TRBD1, 6 bases. V was shortened by 0 bases and J by 5 bases, with 7 bases between the two germline ends. This CDR3 contains 14 residues. Germline V gene lookup returns CDR1 LGHNA and CDR2 YNFKEQ.

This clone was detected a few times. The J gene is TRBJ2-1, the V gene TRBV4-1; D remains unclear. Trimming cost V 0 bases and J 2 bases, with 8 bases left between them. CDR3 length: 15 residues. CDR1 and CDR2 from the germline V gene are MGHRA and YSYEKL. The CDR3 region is CASSQEHEPYNEQFF. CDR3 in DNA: TGCGCCAGCAGCCAAGAGCACGAACCCTACAATGAGCAGTTCTTC.

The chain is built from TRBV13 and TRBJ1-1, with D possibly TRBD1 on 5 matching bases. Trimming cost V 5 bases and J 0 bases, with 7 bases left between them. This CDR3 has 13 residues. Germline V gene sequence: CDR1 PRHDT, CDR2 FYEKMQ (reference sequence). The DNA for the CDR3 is TGTGCCAGCAGCCAAGGGGTGAACACTGAAGCTTTCTTT. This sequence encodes CASSQGVNTEAFF.

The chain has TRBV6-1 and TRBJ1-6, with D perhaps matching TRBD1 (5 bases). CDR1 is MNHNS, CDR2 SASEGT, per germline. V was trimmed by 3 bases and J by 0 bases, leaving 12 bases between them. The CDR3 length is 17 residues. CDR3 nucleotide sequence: TGTGCCAGCAGTGAGGGGACGTTGAGCTCCTATAATTCACCCCTCCACTTT. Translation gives CASSEGTLSSYNSPLHF.

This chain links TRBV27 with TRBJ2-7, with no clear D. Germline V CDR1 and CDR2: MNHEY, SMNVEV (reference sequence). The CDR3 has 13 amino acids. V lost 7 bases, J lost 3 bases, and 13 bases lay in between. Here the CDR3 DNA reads TGTGCCAGCACCGTGGGTAGTGTCTACGAGCAGTACTTC. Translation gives CASTVGSVYEQYF.

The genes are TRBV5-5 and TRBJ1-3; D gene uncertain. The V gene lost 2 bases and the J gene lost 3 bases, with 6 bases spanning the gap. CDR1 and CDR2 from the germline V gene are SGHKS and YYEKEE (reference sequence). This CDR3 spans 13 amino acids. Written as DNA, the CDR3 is TGTGCCAGCAGCTTTTTTGATGGAAACACCATATATTTT. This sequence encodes CASSFFDGNTIYF. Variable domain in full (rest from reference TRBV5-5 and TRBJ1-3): DAGVTQSPTHLIKTRGQQVTLRCSPISGHKSVSWYQQVLGQGPQFIFQYYEKEERGRGNFPDRFSARQFPNYSSELNVNALLLGDSALYLCASSFFDGNTIYFGEGSWLTVV.

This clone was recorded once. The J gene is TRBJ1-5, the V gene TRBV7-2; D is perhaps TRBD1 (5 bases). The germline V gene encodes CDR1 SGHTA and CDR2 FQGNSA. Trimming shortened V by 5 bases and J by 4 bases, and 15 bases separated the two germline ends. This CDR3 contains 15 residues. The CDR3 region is CASSPGGTGNQPQHF. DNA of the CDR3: TGTGCCAGCAGCCCGGGGGGAACTGGGAATCAGCCCCAGCATTTT.

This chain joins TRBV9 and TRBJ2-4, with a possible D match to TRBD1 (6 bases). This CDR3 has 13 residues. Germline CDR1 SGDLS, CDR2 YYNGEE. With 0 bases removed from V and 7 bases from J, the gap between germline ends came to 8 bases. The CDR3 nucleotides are TGTGCCAGCAGCGTAGGCCAGGGGAACATTCAGTACTTC. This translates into CASSVGQGNIQYF.

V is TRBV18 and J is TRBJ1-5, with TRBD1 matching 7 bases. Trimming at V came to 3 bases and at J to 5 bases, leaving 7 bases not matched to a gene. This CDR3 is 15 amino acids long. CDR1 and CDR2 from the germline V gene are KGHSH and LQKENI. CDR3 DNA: TGTGCCAGCTCACCGGGTAGACAGGGAGATCAGCCCCAGCATTTT. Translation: CASSPGRQGDQPQHF.

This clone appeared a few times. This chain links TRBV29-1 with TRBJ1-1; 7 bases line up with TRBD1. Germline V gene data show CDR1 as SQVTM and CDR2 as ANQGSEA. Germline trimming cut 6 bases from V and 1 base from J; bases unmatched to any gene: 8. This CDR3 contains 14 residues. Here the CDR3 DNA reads TGCAGCGTGGACCGGGGACAGAGGAACACTGAAGCTTTCTTT. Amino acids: CSVDRGQRNTEAFF.

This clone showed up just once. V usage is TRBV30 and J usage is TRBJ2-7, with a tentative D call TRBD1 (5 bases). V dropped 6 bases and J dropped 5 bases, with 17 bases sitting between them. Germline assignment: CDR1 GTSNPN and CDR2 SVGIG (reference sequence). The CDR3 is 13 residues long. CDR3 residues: CACGRSGIDEQYF. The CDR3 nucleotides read TGTGCCTGTGGCCGCTCAGGGATCGACGAGCAGTACTTC. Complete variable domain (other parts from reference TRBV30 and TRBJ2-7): SQTIHQWPATLVQPVGSPLSLECTVEGTSNPNLYWYRQAAGRGLQLLFYSVGIGQISSEVPQNLSASRPQDRQFILSSKKLLLSDSGFYLCACGRSGIDEQYFGPGTRLTVT.

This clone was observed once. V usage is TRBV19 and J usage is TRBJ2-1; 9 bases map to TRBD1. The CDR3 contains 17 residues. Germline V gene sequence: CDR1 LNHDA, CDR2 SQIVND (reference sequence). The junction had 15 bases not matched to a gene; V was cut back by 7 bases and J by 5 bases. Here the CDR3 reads CASNSNSGTGSDNEQFF. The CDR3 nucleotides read TGTGCCAGTAACTCCAACTCCGGGACAGGGTCTGACAATGAGCAGTTCTTC.

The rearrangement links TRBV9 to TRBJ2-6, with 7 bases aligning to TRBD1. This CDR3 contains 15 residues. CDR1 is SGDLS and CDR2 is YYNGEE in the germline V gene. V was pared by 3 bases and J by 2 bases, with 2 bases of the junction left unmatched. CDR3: CASSGDRAGANVLTF. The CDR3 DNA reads TGTGCCAGCAGCGGTGACAGGGCTGGGGCCAACGTCCTGACTTTC.